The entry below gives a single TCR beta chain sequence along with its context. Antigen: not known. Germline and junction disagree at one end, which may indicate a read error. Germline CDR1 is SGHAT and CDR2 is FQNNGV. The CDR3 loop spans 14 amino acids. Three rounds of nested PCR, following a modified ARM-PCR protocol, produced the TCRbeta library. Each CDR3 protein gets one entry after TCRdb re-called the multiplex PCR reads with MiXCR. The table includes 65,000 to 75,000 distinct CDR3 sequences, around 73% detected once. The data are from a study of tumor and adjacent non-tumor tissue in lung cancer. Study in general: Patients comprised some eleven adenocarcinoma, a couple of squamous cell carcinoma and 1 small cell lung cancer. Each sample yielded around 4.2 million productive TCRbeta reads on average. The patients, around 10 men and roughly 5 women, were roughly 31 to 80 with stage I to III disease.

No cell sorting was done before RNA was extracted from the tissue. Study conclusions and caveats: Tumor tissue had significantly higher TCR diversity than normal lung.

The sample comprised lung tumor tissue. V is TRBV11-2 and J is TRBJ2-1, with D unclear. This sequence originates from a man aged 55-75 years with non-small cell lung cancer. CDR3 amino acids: CARSFQRVHNEQFF. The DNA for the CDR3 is TGTGCCAGAAGCTTCCAGCGAGTTCACAATGAGCAGTTCTTC.